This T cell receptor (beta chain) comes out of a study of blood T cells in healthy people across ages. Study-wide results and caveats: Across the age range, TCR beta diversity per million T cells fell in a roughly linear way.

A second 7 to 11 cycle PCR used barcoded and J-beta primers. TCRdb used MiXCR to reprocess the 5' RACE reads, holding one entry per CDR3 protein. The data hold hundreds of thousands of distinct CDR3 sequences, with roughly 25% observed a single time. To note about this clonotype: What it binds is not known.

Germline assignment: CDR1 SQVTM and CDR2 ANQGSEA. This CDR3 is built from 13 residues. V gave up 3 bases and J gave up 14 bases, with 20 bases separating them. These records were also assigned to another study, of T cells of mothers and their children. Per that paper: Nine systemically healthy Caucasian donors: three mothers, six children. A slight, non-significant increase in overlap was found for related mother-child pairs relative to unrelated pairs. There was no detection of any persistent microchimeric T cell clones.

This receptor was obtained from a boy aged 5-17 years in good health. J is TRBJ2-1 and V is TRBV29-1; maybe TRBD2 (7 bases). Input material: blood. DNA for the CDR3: TGCAGCGTTGATAGTCAGGGGAGGGGTGCTAAGTTCTTC. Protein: CSVDSQGRGAKFF.